This entry lists 8 T cell receptor beta chains sequenced from one sample in a study of blood T cell repertoires in COVID-19. TCRdb's table, derived via immunoSEQ multiplex PCR, lists solely in-frame clones and lacks some. The sample contains roughly 65,000 clones, roughly 80% of which appear only once. The sequenced material came from peripheral blood. The receptors here all came from a human donor in a cohort sampled during active COVID-19.

The gene calls are TRBV28 and TRBJ2-7, with D tentatively TRBD1 (6 bases). The CDR3 covers 12 residues. Germline V gives CDR1 MDHEN, CDR2 SYDVKM. V lost 4 bases to trimming and J lost 5 bases, with 9 bases between them. CDR3 loop: CASSSGVHEQYF. CDR3 bases: TGTGCCAGCAGTTCAGGGGTCCACGAGCAGTACTTC.

V is TRBV5-4 and J is TRBJ2-2; 8 positions agree with TRBD2. With 4 bases clipped from V and 0 bases from J, the junction kept 8 bases outside the gene matches. Germline CDR1 SGHNT, CDR2 YYREEE (reference sequence). The CDR3 is 17 amino acids. Written as DNA, the CDR3 is TGTGCCAGCAGCCCTTGGGGTAGCGGGGCGAACACCGGGGAGCTGTTTTTT. Protein sequence: CASSPWGSGANTGELFF.

The chain carries TRBV2 and TRBJ2-7; 11 positions match TRBD2. The CDR3 runs to 16 residues. With 6 bases clipped from V and 7 bases from J, the junction kept 14 bases outside the gene matches. Germline V gene data show CDR1 as SNHLY and CDR2 as FYNNEI. The chain's CDR3 is CASRVGMGLADREQYF. The CDR3 DNA reads as TGTGCCAGCAGGGTAGGCATGGGACTAGCGGATAGAGAGCAGTACTTC. Looking up the rest from reference TRBV2 and TRBJ2-7 gives the full variable domain: EPEVTQTPSHQVTQMGQEVILRCVPISNHLYFYWYRQILGQKVEFLVSFYNNEISEKSEIFDDQFSVERPDGSNFTLKIRSTKLEDSAMYFCASRVGMGLADREQYFGPGTRLTVT.

CDR3 region: CASSGRTGGQGEQYF. The CDR3 nucleotides are TGTGCCAGCAGCGGACGGACAGGGGGCCAGGGCGAGCAGTACTTC. The rearrangement uses TRBV3-1 (or the pseudogene TRBV3-2) and TRBJ2-7; 11 positions match TRBD1. The CDR3 spans 15 residues. Looked up from germline, CDR1 is LGHDT and CDR2 is YNNKEL (reference sequence). Trimming took 5 bases from V and 6 from J; bases not matched to a gene: 9.

The chain is built from TRBV7-8 and TRBJ1-6; TRBD1 might be the D (5 bases). This CDR3 is built from 13 residues. CDR1 is SGHVS, CDR2 FQNEAQ, per germline. V was pared by 0 bases and J by 11 bases, with 8 bases between. CDR3 amino acids: CASSLAQGAPLHF. As DNA, the CDR3 is TGTGCCAGCAGCTTAGCGCAGGGTGCACCCCTCCACTTT.

Regarding this clone: This same CDR3 is encoded by further DNA sequences in the sample. The rearrangement joins TRBV6-5 to TRBJ2-5; D ambiguous. From germline, CDR1 is MNHEY and CDR2 SVGAGI. This CDR3 region has 11 residues. V was trimmed by 6 bases and J by 4 bases, leaving 6 bases between them. The DNA of the CDR3 is TGTGCCAGCAGAAGAGGAGAGACCCAGTACTTC. Translation gives CASRRGETQYF.

CDR3 loop: CASSIPLTGGNGYTF. The CDR3 DNA sequence: TGTGCCAGCAGTATCCCATTGACAGGGGGCAATGGCTACACCTTC. The chain employs TRBV28 and TRBJ1-2, with 10 positions matching TRBD1. There are 15 residues in the CDR3. Germline-derived CDR1 and CDR2 are MDHEN and SYDVKM. V shed 5 bases, J shed 6 bases, and the junction held 9 bases outside the gene matches.

The J gene is TRBJ1-1, the V gene TRBV4-2; D is perhaps TRBD1 (5 bases). The CDR3 covers 13 residues. Trimming took off 2 bases at V and 10 bases at J, with 14 bases between the two ends. Germline V CDR1 and CDR2: LGHNA, YNFKEQ. As DNA, the CDR3 is TGTGCCAGCAGCCAAAATAGGGTGGGGGGAGCTTTCTTT. It is translated as CASSQNRVGGAFF.